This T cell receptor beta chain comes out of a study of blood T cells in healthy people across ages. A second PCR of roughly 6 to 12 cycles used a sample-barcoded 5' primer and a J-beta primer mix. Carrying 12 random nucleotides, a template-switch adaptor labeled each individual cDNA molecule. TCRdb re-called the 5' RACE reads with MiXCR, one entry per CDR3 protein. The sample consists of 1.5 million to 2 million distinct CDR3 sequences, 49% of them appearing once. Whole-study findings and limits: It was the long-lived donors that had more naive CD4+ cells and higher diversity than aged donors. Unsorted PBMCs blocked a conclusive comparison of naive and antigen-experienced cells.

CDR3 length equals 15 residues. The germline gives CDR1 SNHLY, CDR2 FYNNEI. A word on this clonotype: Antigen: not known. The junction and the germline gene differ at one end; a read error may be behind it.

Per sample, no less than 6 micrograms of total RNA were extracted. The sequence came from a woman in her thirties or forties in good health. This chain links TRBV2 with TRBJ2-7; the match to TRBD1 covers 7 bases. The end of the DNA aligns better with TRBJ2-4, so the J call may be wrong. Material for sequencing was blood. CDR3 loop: CASSEAGTAKTIQYF. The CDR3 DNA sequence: TGTGCCAGCAGTGAAGCAGGGACAGCCAAAACCATTCAGTACTTC.